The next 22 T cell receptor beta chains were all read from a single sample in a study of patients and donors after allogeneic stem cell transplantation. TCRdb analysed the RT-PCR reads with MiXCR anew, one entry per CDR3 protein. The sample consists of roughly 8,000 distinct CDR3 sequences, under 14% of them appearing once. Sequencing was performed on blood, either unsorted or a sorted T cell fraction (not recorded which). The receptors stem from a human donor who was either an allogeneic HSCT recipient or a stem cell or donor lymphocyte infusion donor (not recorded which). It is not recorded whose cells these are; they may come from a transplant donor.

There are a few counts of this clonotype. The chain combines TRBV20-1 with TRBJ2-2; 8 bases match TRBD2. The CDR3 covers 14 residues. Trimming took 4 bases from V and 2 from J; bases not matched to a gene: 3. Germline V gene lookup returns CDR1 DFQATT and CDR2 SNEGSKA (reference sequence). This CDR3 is CSAIAGGNTGELFF. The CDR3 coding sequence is TGCAGTGCTATTGCGGGGGGTAACACCGGGGAGCTGTTTTTT.

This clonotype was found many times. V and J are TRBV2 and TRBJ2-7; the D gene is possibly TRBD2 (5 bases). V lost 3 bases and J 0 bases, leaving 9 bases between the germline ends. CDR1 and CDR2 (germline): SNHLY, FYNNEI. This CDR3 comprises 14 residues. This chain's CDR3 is CASSDGLHSYEQYF. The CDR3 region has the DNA TGTGCCAGCAGTGATGGACTCCACTCCTACGAGCAGTACTTC.

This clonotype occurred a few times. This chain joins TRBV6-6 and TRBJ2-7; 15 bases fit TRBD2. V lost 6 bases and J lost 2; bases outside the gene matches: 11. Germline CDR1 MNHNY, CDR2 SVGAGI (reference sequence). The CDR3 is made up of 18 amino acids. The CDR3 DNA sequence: TGTGCCAGCAGGGAGACGGGGACTAGCGGGGGGATAGCCTACGAGCAGTACTTC. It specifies CASRETGTSGGIAYEQYF.

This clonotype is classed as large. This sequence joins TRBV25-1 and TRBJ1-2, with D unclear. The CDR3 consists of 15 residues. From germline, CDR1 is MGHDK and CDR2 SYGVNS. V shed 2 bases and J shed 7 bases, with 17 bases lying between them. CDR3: CASSEHEDSYFGYTF. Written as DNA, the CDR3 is TGTGCCAGCAGTGAACATGAGGACTCGTATTTTGGCTACACCTTC.

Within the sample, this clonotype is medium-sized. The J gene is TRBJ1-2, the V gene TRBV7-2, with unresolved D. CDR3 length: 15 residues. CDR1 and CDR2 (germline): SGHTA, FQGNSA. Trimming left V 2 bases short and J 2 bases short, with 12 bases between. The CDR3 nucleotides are TGTGCCAGCAGCTTATTCCCAGGTGGCAACTATGGCTACACCTTC. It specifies CASSLFPGGNYGYTF.

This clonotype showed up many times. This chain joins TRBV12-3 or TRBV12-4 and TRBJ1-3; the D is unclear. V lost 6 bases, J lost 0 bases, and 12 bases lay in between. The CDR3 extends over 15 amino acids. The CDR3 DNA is TGTGCCAGCAGACTCTATCAGGCCTCTGGAAACACCATATATTTT. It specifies CASRLYQASGNTIYF.

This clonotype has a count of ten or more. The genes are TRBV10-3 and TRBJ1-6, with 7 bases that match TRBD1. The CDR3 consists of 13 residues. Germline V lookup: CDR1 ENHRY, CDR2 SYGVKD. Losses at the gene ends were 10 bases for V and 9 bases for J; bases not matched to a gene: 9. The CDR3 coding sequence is TGTGCCACCCACAGGGGAGAGACTTCACCCCTCCACTTT. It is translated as CATHRGETSPLHF.

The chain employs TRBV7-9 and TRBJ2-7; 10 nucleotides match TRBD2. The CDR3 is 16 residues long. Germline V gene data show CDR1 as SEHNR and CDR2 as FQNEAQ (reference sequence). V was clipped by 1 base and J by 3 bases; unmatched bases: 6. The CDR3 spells CASSLDLAGDHYEQYF. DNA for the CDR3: TGTGCCAGCAGCTTAGACCTAGCGGGGGACCACTACGAGCAGTACTTC.

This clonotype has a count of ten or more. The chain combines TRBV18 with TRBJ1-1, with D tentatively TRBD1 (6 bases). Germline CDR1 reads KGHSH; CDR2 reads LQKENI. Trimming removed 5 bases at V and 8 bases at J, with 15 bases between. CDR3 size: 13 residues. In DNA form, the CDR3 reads TGTGCCAGCTCAGTCGGACAGAGTATCGAAGCTTTCTTT. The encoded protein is CASSVGQSIEAFF.

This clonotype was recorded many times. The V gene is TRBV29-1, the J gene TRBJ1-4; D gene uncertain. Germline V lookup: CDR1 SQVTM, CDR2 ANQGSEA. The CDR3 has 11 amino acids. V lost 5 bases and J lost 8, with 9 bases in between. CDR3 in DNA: TGCAGCGTTTTTTCAGAAGAAAAACTGTTTTTT. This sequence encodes CSVFSEEKLFF.

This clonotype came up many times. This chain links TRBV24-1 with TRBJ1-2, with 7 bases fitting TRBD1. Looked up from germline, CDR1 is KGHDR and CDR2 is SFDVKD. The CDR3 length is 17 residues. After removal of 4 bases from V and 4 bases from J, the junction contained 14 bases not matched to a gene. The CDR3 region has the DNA TGTGCCACCAGTGAGCAGGACAGGACCAAACCCTCCTATGGCTACACCTTC. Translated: CATSEQDRTKPSYGYTF.

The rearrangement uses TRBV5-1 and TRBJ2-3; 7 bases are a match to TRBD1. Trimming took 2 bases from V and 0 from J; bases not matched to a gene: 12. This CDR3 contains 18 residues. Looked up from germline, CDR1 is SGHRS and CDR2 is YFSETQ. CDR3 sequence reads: CASSFGDRHRASTDTQYF. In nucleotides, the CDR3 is TGCGCCAGCAGCTTCGGGGACAGACATCGTGCTAGCACAGATACGCAGTATTTT.

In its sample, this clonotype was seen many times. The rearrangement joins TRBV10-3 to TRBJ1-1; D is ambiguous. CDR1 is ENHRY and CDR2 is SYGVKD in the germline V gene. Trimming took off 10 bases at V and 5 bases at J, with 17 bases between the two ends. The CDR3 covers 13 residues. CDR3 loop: CATGLLGETEAFF. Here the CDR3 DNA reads TGTGCCACCGGACTTCTTGGGGAAACTGAAGCTTTCTTT.

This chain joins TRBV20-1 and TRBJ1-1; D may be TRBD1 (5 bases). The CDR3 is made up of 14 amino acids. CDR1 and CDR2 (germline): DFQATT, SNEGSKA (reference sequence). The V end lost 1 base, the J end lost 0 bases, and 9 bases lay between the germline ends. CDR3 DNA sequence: TGCAGTGCTAGAGCCGGGACGGTGAACACTGAAGCTTTCTTT. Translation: CSARAGTVNTEAFF.

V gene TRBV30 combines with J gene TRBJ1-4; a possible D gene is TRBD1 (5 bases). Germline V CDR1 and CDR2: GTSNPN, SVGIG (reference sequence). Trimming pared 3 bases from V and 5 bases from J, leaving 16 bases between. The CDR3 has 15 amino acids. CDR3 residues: CAWRDQTVRNEKLFF. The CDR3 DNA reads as TGTGCCTGGAGGGACCAGACAGTTCGGAATGAAAAACTGTTTTTT.

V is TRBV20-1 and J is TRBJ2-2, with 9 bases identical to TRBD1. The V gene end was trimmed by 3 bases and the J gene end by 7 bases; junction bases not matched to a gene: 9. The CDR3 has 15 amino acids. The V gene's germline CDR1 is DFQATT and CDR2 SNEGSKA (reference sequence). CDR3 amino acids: CSASARDRAFGELFF. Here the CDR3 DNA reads TGCAGTGCTAGCGCCCGGGACAGGGCTTTCGGGGAGCTGTTTTTT.

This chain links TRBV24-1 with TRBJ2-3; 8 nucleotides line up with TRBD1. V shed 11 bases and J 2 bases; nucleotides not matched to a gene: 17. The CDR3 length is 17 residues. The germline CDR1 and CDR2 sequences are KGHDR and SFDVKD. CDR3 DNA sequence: TGTGCCAGTAGGGGGGTTGGACAGGGCCTGGTCACAGATACGCAGTATTTT. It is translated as CASRGVGQGLVTDTQYF.

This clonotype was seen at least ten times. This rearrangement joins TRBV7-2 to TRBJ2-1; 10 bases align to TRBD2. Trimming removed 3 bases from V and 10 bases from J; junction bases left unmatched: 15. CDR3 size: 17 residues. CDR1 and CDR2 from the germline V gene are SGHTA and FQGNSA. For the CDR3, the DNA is TGTGCCAGCAGCTTTAATAGCGGGGGGCCCCAGCGGTCAGAGCAGTTCTTC. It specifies CASSFNSGGPQRSEQFF.

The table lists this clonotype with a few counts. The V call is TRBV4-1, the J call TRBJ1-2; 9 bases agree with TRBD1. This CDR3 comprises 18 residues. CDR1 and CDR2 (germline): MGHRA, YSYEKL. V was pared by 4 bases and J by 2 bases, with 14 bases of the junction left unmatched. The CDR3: CASSLIGGTGQGNYGYTF. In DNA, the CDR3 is TGCGCCAGCAGCCTAATCGGAGGGACAGGGCAAGGGAACTATGGCTACACCTTC.

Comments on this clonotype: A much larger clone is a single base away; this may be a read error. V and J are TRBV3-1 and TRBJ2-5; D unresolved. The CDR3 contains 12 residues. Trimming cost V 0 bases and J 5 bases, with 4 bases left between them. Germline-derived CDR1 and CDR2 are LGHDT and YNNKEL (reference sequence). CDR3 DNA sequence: TGTGCCAGCAGCCAAGATCGGGAGACCCAGTACTTC. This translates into CASSQDRETQYF.

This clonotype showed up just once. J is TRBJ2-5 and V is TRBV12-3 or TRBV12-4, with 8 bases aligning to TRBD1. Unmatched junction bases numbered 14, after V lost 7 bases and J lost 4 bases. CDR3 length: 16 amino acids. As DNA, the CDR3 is TGTGCCAGCAAAGGAGAGGGCAGGGGGCGTCGAGAGACCCAGTACTTC. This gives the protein CASKGEGRGRRETQYF.

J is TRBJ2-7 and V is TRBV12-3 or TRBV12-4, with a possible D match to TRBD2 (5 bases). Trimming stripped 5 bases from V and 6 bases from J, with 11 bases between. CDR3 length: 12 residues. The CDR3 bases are TGTGCCAGCAGTCTTAGCGAGGCCGAGCAGTACTTC. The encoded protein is CASSLSEAEQYF.